This record looks at one TCR beta chain sequence and its context. In this sample, this clonotype turned up many times. Its antigen is unknown. Base-call qualities are not available, and no considerably larger clone is one nucleotide away. The treatment or condition label, as the study defines it: in vitro stimulation with specific CMV peptide epitopes to enrich CMV-specific T cells. Data came from an Illumina HiSeq 1500. Through fastp at Q25 and MiXCR, TCRdb rebuilt clones from the public reads, retaining in-frame beta chains. When rows share a CDR3 protein, they turn into one entry using the most common DNA and genes. The sample profile shows around 300,000 distinct CDR3 sequences; 22% of them were found once. The ten largest make up roughly 19% of the sample. The CDR3 numbers 16 residues from cysteine through phenylalanine. Kept here is only the CDR3 DNA, which spans 48 bases and is read in frame from base 1. CDR1 is given as SGHTA and CDR2 as FQGNSA, both from the germline V gene. Here V drops 5 bases and J drops 2 bases, and the junction holds 7 bases not matched to any gene.

This specimen belongs to a study of T cell repertoires in cytomegalovirus infection (dated by TCRdb to the late 2010s). Background for the entire study: Recently identified HLA-C-restricted CMV epitopes, whose presentation resists viral immunomodulation, were targeted by peptide stimulations together with well-studied HLA-B-restricted epitopes. The HLA type of each donor mattered for the analysis, because public TCR beta signatures pointed to carriage of CMV infection along with the matching HLA type.

On the study overall, not on this receptor specifically: The ex vivo response was dominated by HLA-C-restricted CMV-specific TCR beta clonotypes, and the single most frequent clonotype in two of eight donors was supplied by these HLA-C-restricted clonotypes. In both this cohort and an independent cohort of over 350 donors, the cumulative frequency of public TCR beta family members distinguished carriers of CMV infection plus the relevant HLA type.

This sequence was found in a human donor in good health (CMV status not recorded). Some clones in this sample may be carry-over from other donors' samples. Sequencing used cultured PBMCs, obtained from culture after CMV antigen stimulation. The V and J genes are TRBV7-2 and TRBJ1-3; TRBD1 aligns with 9 central bases. The CDR3 reads as follows: CASSVGTGNPGNTIYF. The nucleotide sequence is TGTGCCAGCAGCGTGGGGACAGGGAACCCTGGAAACACCATATATTTT.